One sample yielded the 20 T cell receptor beta chains listed below, sequenced in a study of T and B cells in COVID-19 patients. Multiplex PCR with BIOMED2 TRB-A/B primer pools amplified TRB rearrangements. MiXCR was run by TCRdb on the multiplex PCR reads, yielding one entry per CDR3 protein. The sample gives around 30,000 distinct CDR3 sequences, 32% of which show up once; 1.7% is in the top ten. TRB was amplified from about 260-540 ng of blood genomic DNA. Sample: blood. These receptors were obtained from a human donor who had recovered from COVID-19.

Comments on this clonotype: Since a much larger clone is just one base distant, this may be a read error. The V and J genes are TRBV29-1 and TRBJ1-2, with D unclear. V lost 3 bases, J lost 5 bases, and 7 bases lay in between. Per the germline V gene, CDR1 is SQVTM and CDR2 is ANQGSEA. There are 11 residues in the CDR3. The CDR3 sequence is CSVEEQYGYTF. Here the CDR3 DNA reads TGCAGCGTTGAGGAGCAGTATGGCTACACCTTC.

This clonotype was found a few times. V is TRBV6-5 and J is TRBJ1-2; D is undetermined. CDR3 length: 16 residues. With 5 bases removed from V and 0 bases from J, the gap between germline ends came to 16 bases. CDR1 and CDR2 from the germline V gene are MNHEY and SVGAGI. The CDR3 DNA is TGTGCCAGCAGTGACCATATGGGCGCTGCTAACTATGGCTACACCTTC. This encodes CASSDHMGAANYGYTF.

The V call is TRBV5-5, the J call TRBJ2-7; perhaps TRBD2 as D (6 bases). The germline V and J ends were trimmed by 0 bases and 0 bases, with 10 bases remaining between them. The CDR3 is 15 amino acids. The germline V gene encodes CDR1 SGHKS and CDR2 YYEKEE (reference sequence). The CDR3 sequence: CASSLEGLPSYEQYF. CDR3 coding DNA: TGTGCCAGCAGCTTGGAGGGACTGCCCTCCTACGAGCAGTACTTC.

On this clonotype itself: A much larger clone lies a single base off, so this may be a read error. The chain carries TRBV19 and TRBJ2-5; 10 nucleotides line up with TRBD1. Unmatched junction bases numbered 6, after V lost 3 bases and J lost 5 bases. CDR1 LNHDA and CDR2 SQIVND come from the germline V gene (reference sequence). The CDR3 length is 15 residues. In nucleotides, the CDR3 is TGTGCCAGTAGTATGAGACAGGGGGCACGGGAGACCCAGTACTTC. This translates into CASSMRQGARETQYF.

This clonotype was found a few times. The gene calls are TRBV18 and TRBJ1-2; 9 bases map to TRBD1. Trimming took 3 bases from V and 6 from J; bases not matched to a gene: 2. The germline gives CDR1 KGHSH, CDR2 LQKENI. The CDR3 is 13 residues long. The CDR3, as DNA: TGTGCCAGCTCACCCGGGACAGGGAATGGCTACACCTTC. It encodes CASSPGTGNGYTF.

The CDR3 coding sequence is TGTGCCACCAGTGACGGACTAGCGGGAGTTTCAGATACGCAGTATTTT. As protein: CATSDGLAGVSDTQYF. The chain is built from TRBV24-1 and TRBJ2-3; 13 positions match TRBD2. V dropped 4 bases and J dropped 4; count of bases not matched to a gene: 4. This CDR3 is 16 amino acids long. CDR1 is KGHDR and CDR2 is SFDVKD in the germline V gene.

This rearrangement joins TRBV27 to TRBJ2-3; D not certain. Germline V gene lookup returns CDR1 MNHEY and CDR2 SMNVEV (reference sequence). The CDR3 is 15 residues long. Trimming pared 6 bases from V and 2 bases from J, leaving 15 bases between. The CDR3 loop reads CASSPVRRITDTQYF. The CDR3 DNA reads as TGTGCCAGCAGCCCGGTCAGGCGTATCACAGATACGCAGTATTTT.

The rearrangement uses TRBV6-2 or TRBV6-3 and TRBJ2-1, with 11 bases that match TRBD2. The germline CDR1 and CDR2 sequences are MNHEY and SVGEGT. The CDR3 has 18 residues. V was pared by 6 bases and J by 5 bases, with 15 bases of the junction left unmatched. The DNA for the CDR3 is TGTGCCAGCAGACAATACACTAGCGGGGGCCCGTTAAACAATGAGCAGTTCTTC. It encodes CASRQYTSGGPLNNEQFF.

This clonotype is classed as medium-sized. The chain combines TRBV19 with TRBJ2-3; D might be TRBD2 (5 bases). Deletions cut 3 bases from V and 2 bases from J, with 12 bases between. The CDR3 extends over 15 amino acids. CDR1 is LNHDA, CDR2 SQIVND, per germline (reference sequence). CDR3 residues: CASSILRTSTDTQYF. The DNA for the CDR3 is TGTGCCAGTAGTATCCTCCGGACTTCCACAGATACGCAGTATTTT.

This clonotype has at least ten counts. The V and J genes are TRBV5-5 and TRBJ2-7; D tentatively reads TRBD1 or TRBD2 (5 bases each). The germline CDR1 and CDR2 sequences are SGHKS and YYEKEE (reference sequence). The CDR3 is made up of 15 amino acids. The ends were cut back, 4 bases at V and 3 bases at J, with 17 bases in the middle. The CDR3 region has the DNA TGTGCCAGCAGCATACTATCCGGGACGGACTACGAGCAGTACTTC. Its protein is CASSILSGTDYEQYF.

This clonotype has a handful of counts. An end of the junction does not agree with germline; a read error may underlie this. CDR3 loop: CATSAGTGQGGHNEQFF. DNA for the CDR3: TGTGCCACCAGTGCCGGTACCGGACAGGGGGGCCACAATGAGCAGTTCTTC. V is TRBV12-3 or TRBV12-4 and J is TRBJ2-1; 10 bases fit TRBD1. CDR3 size: 17 residues.

This clonotype was found a few times. V gene TRBV5-6 combines with J gene TRBJ2-5, with D perhaps given as TRBD1 or TRBD2 (5 bases each). Per the germline V gene, CDR1 is SGHDT and CDR2 is YYEEEE. V gave up 4 bases and J gave up 7 bases, with 11 bases separating them. The CDR3 spans 12 residues. CDR3 residues: CASSQDGGTQYF. The CDR3 DNA is TGTGCCAGCAGCCAAGATGGGGGGACCCAGTACTTC.

V gene TRBV11-2 combines with J gene TRBJ2-2; D may correspond to TRBD1 or TRBD2 (7 bases each). Trimming cost V 5 bases and J 6 bases, with 19 bases left between them. Germline lookup yields CDR1 SGHAT and CDR2 FQNNGV. There are 16 residues in the CDR3. CDR3 in DNA: TGTGCCAGCAGCCCCGCAGGGGGGAGGGCGGCCGGGGAGCTGTTTTTT. It specifies CASSPAGGRAAGELFF.

The rearrangement uses TRBV29-1 and TRBJ2-2; the D gene could be TRBD1 or TRBD2 (5 bases each). The CDR3 covers 16 residues. V was shortened by 6 bases and J by 0 bases, with 17 bases between the two germline ends. Germline values: CDR1 SQVTM, CDR2 ANQGSEA. The CDR3 DNA sequence: TGCAGCGTCCAGGGCCGTGCGGGCGCGAACACCGGGGAGCTGTTTTTT. It specifies CSVQGRAGANTGELFF.

This clonotype has a count of ten or more. V gene TRBV6-1 combines with J gene TRBJ2-1; D uncertain. V shed 3 bases and J shed 6 bases, with 12 bases lying between them. This CDR3 is 14 amino acids long. Germline CDR1 is MNHNS and CDR2 is SASEGT. The CDR3 is CASSDWKRINEQFF. The CDR3 DNA follows: TGTGCCAGCAGTGATTGGAAGCGCATCAATGAGCAGTTCTTC.

This clonotype was counted at least ten times. In DNA, the CDR3 is TGTGCCAGCAGTTACTATGCATCGGGAGTACCTCCTAACAATGAGCAGTTCTTC. Translating it yields CASSYYASGVPPNNEQFF. This rearrangement joins TRBV6-5 to TRBJ2-1, with D possibly being TRBD2 (6 bases). V dropped 1 base and J dropped 5 bases, with 21 bases sitting between them. Germline loops: CDR1 MNHEY, CDR2 SVGAGI. The length of the CDR3 is 18 residues.

This clonotype was observed a few times. The chain employs TRBV6-5 and TRBJ1-1; D may be TRBD1 (5 bases). Trimming left V 2 bases short and J 4 bases short, with 14 bases between. This CDR3 comprises 15 residues. Germline lookup yields CDR1 MNHEY and CDR2 SVGAGI. The CDR3 region has the DNA TGTGCCAGCAGTTACCTGTTGGGGGGGACCACTGAAGCTTTCTTT. Its translation: CASSYLLGGTTEAFF.

In its sample, this clonotype ranks as medium-sized. The rearrangement uses TRBV29-1 and TRBJ2-1; 9 positions agree with TRBD2. V was clipped by 7 bases and J by 5 bases; unmatched bases: 9. This CDR3 is 14 amino acids long. The germline CDR1 and CDR2 sequences are SQVTM and ANQGSEA. The CDR3 region has the DNA TGCAGCGCCCCTTGGGCGGGGGGGGACAATGAGCAGTTCTTC. Its translation: CSAPWAGGDNEQFF.

The chain carries TRBV7-2 and TRBJ1-5; 7 nucleotides match TRBD1. The CDR3 length is 15 residues. Germline V lookup: CDR1 SGHTA, CDR2 FQGNSA. V was clipped by 7 bases and J by 6 bases; unmatched bases: 12. CDR3 DNA: TGTGCCAGCACCCTGACAGGGTTCTCGTCTCAGCCCCAGCATTTT. This gives the protein CASTLTGFSSQPQHF.

This clonotype was found a few times. The chain combines TRBV30 with TRBJ1-5; tentatively, D is TRBD1 (5 bases). This CDR3 is 16 amino acids long. Germline V gene lookup returns CDR1 GTSNPN and CDR2 SVGIG (reference sequence). V was pared by 2 bases and J by 0 bases, with 14 bases between. The CDR3 DNA is TGTGCCTGGAGTCGGGGGGGTGTGAGTAGCAATCAGCCCCAGCATTTT. Protein: CAWSRGGVSSNQPQHF.